This TCR beta chain was identified in a study of CD8 T cells in Susac syndrome. CDR3 length equals 13 residues. The V gene's germline CDR1 is MGHDK and CDR2 SYGVNS. Trimming left V 1 base short and J 5 bases short, with 9 bases between. Reverse transcription of about 0.5 to 1 ug RNA was carried out with random hexamers. From the immunoSEQ multiplex PCR reads, TCRdb called clonotypes with MiXCR, one entry per CDR3 protein. The table records approximately 110,000 distinct CDR3 sequences, about 96% of them present only once. The chain joins TRBV25-1 to TRBJ2-7; D may be TRBD2 (5 bases). This clonotype originated in a human donor in good health. Sequencing used CD4+ T cells from PBMCs. The CDR3 DNA follows: TGTGCCAGCAGTGAATTGACCGGGGACGAGCAGTACTTC. Protein: CASSELTGDEQYF.